This entry is about one T cell receptor beta chain. PCR amplification relied on 60 Vbeta primers (plus 13 Jbeta primers). Repertoires were generated with immunoSEQ multiplex PCR, while TCRdb's copy carries only in-frame clones and drops some. The sample includes approximately 210,000 clones, around 86% of them seen just once. There are 15 residues in the CDR3. The V gene's germline CDR1 is SGHTA and CDR2 FQGNSA. J gave up 7 bases and V 1 base, and 7 bases lay outside the gene matches. The data stem from a study of cytomegalovirus exposure and HLA in healthy donors. The source material was PBMCs. This clonotype was obtained from a woman between 18 and 29 years old in good health and CMV-seronegative. J is TRBJ2-7 and V is TRBV7-2; 10 positions match TRBD2. The CDR3 here is CASSLGAGGVQEQYF. The CDR3 bases are TGTGCCAGCAGCTTAGGAGCGGGAGGGGTTCAGGAGCAGTACTTC.